This T cell receptor beta chain was retrieved from a study of chemoradiotherapy in HPV16-positive cancers. Study-wide background: Candidate HPV-specific T-cell clones and common TCR motifs came from functional assays in a couple of HPV16-positive patients. Study-wide findings and caveats: For HPV16-positive patients, expanding HPV-responsive T cells associated with longer recurrence-free survival. During treatment, candidate HPV-specific clones and E7-related motifs expanded in tumor. HPV-specific T cells were functionally defined from only two HPV16-positive patients.

The CDR3 totals 17 residues. In germline, CDR1 is KGHSH, CDR2 LQKENI. V was trimmed by 2 bases and J by 3 bases, leaving 17 bases between them. Clones were sequenced by immunoSEQ multiplex PCR, and TCRdb holds only the in-frame ones, with some missing. This table has tens of thousands of clones, 90% to 95% appearing once. For this clone: Its antigen is as yet unknown.

The sequencing here drew on blood, taken from a patient who underwent chemoradiotherapy. This clonotype originated in a human donor with HPV-associated anogenital cancer. The chain couples TRBV18 to TRBJ1-5; D may be TRBD1 (6 bases). CDR3 DNA sequence: TGTGCCAGCTCACCAGTGTATGGGGGCCAGGACAATCAGCCCCAGCATTTT. This translates into CASSPVYGGQDNQPQHF.